Below are 22 T cell receptor beta chains sequenced from a single sample in a study of human T cells and chemical hapten exposure. TCRdb reprocessed the RACE reads with MiXCR, giving one entry per CDR3 protein. The profile covers about 180,000 distinct CDR3 sequences, with 25% to 30% appearing a single time and about 2.8% taken by the ten largest. Time point noted: pre-sensitization, week 0. Treatment specified: therapeutic diphenylcyclopropenone sensitization with weekly scalp DPC. The sequenced sample was whole blood, obtained in connection with sensitization to the hapten diphenylcyclopropenone (DPC). Receptor source: a woman aged 30 to 39 with alopecia areata. Some clones in this sample may be carry-over from other donors' samples.

The chain joins TRBV28 to TRBJ2-7; D might be TRBD1 (6 bases). This CDR3 region has 13 residues. Looked up from germline, CDR1 is MDHEN and CDR2 is SYDVKM. Trimming stripped 8 bases from V and 6 bases from J, with 17 bases between. The CDR3 spells CASGGTSLGEQYF. CDR3 in DNA: TGTGCCAGCGGTGGGACATCCCTGGGCGAGCAGTACTTC.

This clonotype was counted between two and nine times. The rearrangement links TRBV29-1 to TRBJ1-1; 10 bases match TRBD1. Germline V gives CDR1 SQVTM, CDR2 ANQGSEA. V lost 6 bases to trimming and J lost 3 bases; unmatched junction nucleotides: 4. This CDR3 comprises 13 residues. CDR3 sequence: CSVATGGYTEAFF. The CDR3 DNA sequence: TGCAGCGTCGCGACAGGGGGCTACACTGAAGCTTTCTTT. The full variable domain, its missing parts supplied by reference TRBV29-1 and TRBJ1-1, is SAVISQKPSRDICQRGTSLTIQCQVDSQVTMMFWYRQQPGQSLTLIATANQGSEATYESGFVIDKFPISRPNLTFSTLTVSNMSPEDSSIYLCSVATGGYTEAFFGQGTRLTVV.

This clonotype was seen a handful of times. The chain combines TRBV20-1 with TRBJ1-3; TRBD1 matches 8 bases. Germline loops: CDR1 DFQATT, CDR2 SNEGSKA (reference sequence). The CDR3 has 13 amino acids. The V and J ends lost 4 bases and 2 bases, in that order; junction bases with no gene match: 1. The CDR3 is CSAMTGAGNTIYF. CDR3 DNA: TGCAGTGCTATGACAGGGGCTGGAAACACCATATATTTT.

This clonotype is classed as medium-sized (0.01 to 0.1%). V gene TRBV11-2 combines with J gene TRBJ2-1, with 8 nucleotides matching TRBD1. Germline CDR1 and CDR2: SGHAT and FQNNGV. With V trimmed by 5 bases and J by 7 bases, 7 bases remained unmatched. The CDR3 contains 14 residues. In DNA, the CDR3 is TGTGCCAGCAGCCCTGGACAGGGAATAAATGAGCAGTTCTTC. It encodes CASSPGQGINEQFF.

The chain is built from TRBV29-1 and TRBJ2-3; perhaps TRBD2 as D (5 bases). Between the trimmed V and J ends, which lost 4 bases and 7 bases, there was a span of 24 bases. The CDR3 is 16 amino acids. Per germline, CDR1 SQVTM and CDR2 ANQGSEA. CDR3 DNA sequence: TGCAGCGTTGTCTTACGTCTAGCCCCCCGAATGTATACGCAGTATTTT. Encoded protein: CSVVLRLAPRMYTQYF.

Only a few counts were recorded for this clonotype. In DNA form, the CDR3 reads TGTGCCAGCAGCCAACCTGGACAGGATCCCACCGGGGAGCTGTTTTTT. Encoded protein: CASSQPGQDPTGELFF. The rearrangement joins TRBV3-1 to TRBJ2-2; 7 nucleotides agree with TRBD1. This CDR3 contains 16 residues. Looked up from germline, CDR1 is LGHDT and CDR2 is YNNKEL (reference sequence). V lost 2 bases and J lost 4; bases outside the gene matches: 7.

This clonotype was counted only a few times. The chain couples TRBV7-6 to TRBJ2-7; no clear D. Germline CDR1 and CDR2: SGHVS and FNYEAQ. V was shortened by 4 bases and J by 6 bases, with 13 bases between the two germline ends. The CDR3 runs 13 residues. The CDR3 here is CASSSSGPGEQYF. The CDR3 nucleotides read TGTGCCAGCAGCTCCTCTGGACCCGGCGAGCAGTACTTC.

The rearrangement links TRBV2 to TRBJ2-2; no firm D call. This CDR3 contains 13 residues. Germline V gives CDR1 SNHLY, CDR2 FYNNEI. V gave up 1 base and J gave up 3 bases, with 3 bases separating them. CDR3 nucleotides: TGTGCCAGCAGTGAAGGCTACACCGGGGAGCTGTTTTTT. It translates to CASSEGYTGELFF.

The rearrangement links TRBV29-1 to TRBJ1-5, with D unresolved. The germline V gene has CDR1 SQVTM and CDR2 ANQGSEA. This CDR3 spans 14 amino acids. Trimming left V 4 bases short and J 0 bases short, with 10 bases between. The CDR3 is CSVVLGSSNQPQHF. The CDR3 nucleotides read TGCAGCGTTGTTTTGGGGAGTAGCAATCAGCCCCAGCATTTT. Combining the CDR3 with reference TRBV29-1 and TRBJ1-5 gives the whole variable domain SAVISQKPSRDICQRGTSLTIQCQVDSQVTMMFWYRQQPGQSLTLIATANQGSEATYESGFVIDKFPISRPNLTFSTLTVSNMSPEDSSIYLCSVVLGSSNQPQHFGDGTRLSIL.

This chain connects TRBV5-4 to TRBJ2-3; D remains unclear. The CDR3 is 14 amino acids. V was trimmed by 1 base and J by 2 bases, leaving 8 bases between them. CDR1 is SGHNT and CDR2 is YYREEE in the germline V gene (reference sequence). CDR3 protein: CASSLPSNTDTQYF. In nucleotides, the CDR3 is TGTGCCAGCAGCTTGCCCTCAAACACAGATACGCAGTATTTT.

Only a few counts were recorded for this clonotype. Its ends do not fully match the called genes, so a read error is possible. The CDR3 coding sequence is TGTGCCAGCACCCTAGACTACTCCTGCAATGAGCAGTTCTTC. Residues: CASTLDYSCNEQFF. V gene TRBV28 combines with J gene TRBJ2-1; maybe TRBD2 (5 bases). There are 14 residues in the CDR3. CDR1 is MDHEN and CDR2 is SYDVKM in the germline V gene.

The chain joins TRBV20-1 to TRBJ1-5; maybe TRBD1 (5 bases). The CDR3 covers 13 residues. The V and J ends lost 8 bases and 0 bases respectively, with 11 bases between them. From germline, CDR1 is DFQATT and CDR2 SNEGSKA (reference sequence). The CDR3 DNA reads TGCAGTATCTCCGGACATAGCAATCAGCCCCAGCATTTT. Protein product: CSISGHSNQPQHF.

Only a few counts were recorded for this clonotype. The J gene is TRBJ1-5, the V gene TRBV20-1; D is ambiguous. The V end was cut by 0 bases, the J end by 7 bases, with 16 bases between. Germline V gives CDR1 DFQATT, CDR2 SNEGSKA (reference sequence). This CDR3 spans 15 amino acids. The CDR3 loop reads CSARDLSGRGQPQHF. CDR3 bases: TGCAGTGCTAGAGATCTTAGCGGGCGAGGACAGCCCCAGCATTTT.

This clonotype appeared a few times. The chain joins TRBV12-3 or TRBV12-4 to TRBJ1-5; D not certain. The CDR3 loop spans 14 amino acids. Trimming removed 1 base from V and 7 bases from J, with 11 bases in between. CDR3 DNA sequence: TGTGCCAGCAGTTTAGGATTGGGGAACCAGCCCCAGCATTTT. Its protein is CASSLGLGNQPQHF.

The chain employs TRBV20-1 and TRBJ1-4; D remains ambiguous. CDR3 size: 13 residues. V lost 5 bases to trimming and J lost 8 bases, with 15 bases between them. Germline V CDR1 and CDR2: DFQATT, SNEGSKA (reference sequence). The CDR3, as DNA: TGCAGTGCTGTAACCTGGACCGGAGAAAAACTGTTTTTT. It is translated as CSAVTWTGEKLFF.

This clonotype was found a few times. V is TRBV28 and J is TRBJ1-5, with a tentative D call TRBD1 (5 bases). This CDR3 has 14 amino acids. V was clipped by 2 bases and J by 5 bases, with 10 bases between them. Germline assignment: CDR1 MDHEN and CDR2 SYDVKM. The CDR3 nucleotides are TGTGCCAGCAGTTTAGGGGGTCGCGATCAGCCCCAGCATTTT. Encoded protein: CASSLGGRDQPQHF.

V gene TRBV5-1 combines with J gene TRBJ2-1; 7 positions agree with TRBD1. J gave up 6 bases and V 0 bases, and 6 bases lay outside the gene matches. The germline V gene encodes CDR1 SGHRS and CDR2 YFSETQ. The CDR3 sequence is 15 residues long. The CDR3 DNA follows: TGCGCCAGCAGCTTGGCCGGGACAGTCTCCAATGAGCAGTTCTTC. Translated, it gives CASSLAGTVSNEQFF.

This rearrangement joins TRBV7-2 to TRBJ1-1; no clear D gene. Per the germline V gene, CDR1 is SGHTA and CDR2 is FQGNSA. Trimming took off 3 bases at V and 4 bases at J, with 6 bases between the two ends. The length of the CDR3 is 12 residues. The CDR3 DNA reads TGTGCCAGCAGCTTCCACCTCACTGAAGCTTTCTTT. It yields the protein CASSFHLTEAFF.

This clonotype was seen a handful of times. This sequence joins TRBV28 and TRBJ1-1, with D hard to call. The CDR3 length is 11 residues. CDR1 MDHEN and CDR2 SYDVKM come from the germline V gene. Trimming pared 6 bases from V and 9 bases from J, leaving 11 bases between. This CDR3 reads CASRDSTKAFF. CDR3 coding DNA: TGTGCCAGCAGAGATTCGACCAAAGCTTTCTTT.

The chain employs TRBV28 and TRBJ1-5, with D tentatively TRBD1 (6 bases). The CDR3 has 16 amino acids. With 2 bases removed from V and 5 bases from J, the gap between germline ends came to 16 bases. CDR1 and CDR2 (germline): MDHEN, SYDVKM. The CDR3 region is CASSLPRGGAHQPQHF. CDR3 nucleotide sequence: TGTGCCAGCAGTTTACCTCGTGGGGGGGCGCATCAGCCCCAGCATTTT.

The V gene is TRBV18, the J gene TRBJ1-4, with D possibly TRBD1 on 6 matching bases. Germline V CDR1 and CDR2: KGHSH, LQKENI. The CDR3 has 12 amino acids. Trimming took 6 bases from V and 7 from J, leaving 9 bases between them. CDR3 region: CASSGGTEKLFF. For the CDR3, the DNA is TGTGCCAGCTCGGGGGGCACTGAAAAACTGTTTTTT.

The J gene is TRBJ1-1, the V gene TRBV12-3 or TRBV12-4, with D possibly being TRBD1 (5 bases). The CDR3 extends over 12 amino acids. V was clipped by 10 bases and J by 6 bases, with 15 bases between them. The CDR3 loop reads CATRGGWPEAFF. The CDR3 DNA follows: TGTGCCACCCGGGGGGGGTGGCCTGAAGCTTTCTTT.